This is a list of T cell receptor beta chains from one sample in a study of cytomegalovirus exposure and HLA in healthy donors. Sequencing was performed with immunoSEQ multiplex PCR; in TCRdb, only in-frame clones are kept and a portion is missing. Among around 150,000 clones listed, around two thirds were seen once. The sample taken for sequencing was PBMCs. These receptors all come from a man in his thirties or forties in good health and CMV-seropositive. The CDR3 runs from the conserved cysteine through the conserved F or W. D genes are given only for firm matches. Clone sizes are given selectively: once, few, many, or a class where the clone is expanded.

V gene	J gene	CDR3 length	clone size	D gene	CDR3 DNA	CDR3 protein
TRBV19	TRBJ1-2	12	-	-	TGTGCCAGCCGCCAAAATCCGGGATCTGGGGCCTTC	CASRQNPGSGAF
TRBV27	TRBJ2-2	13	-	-	TGTGCCAGCAGTTTCCTGAACACCGGGGAGCTGTTTTTT	CASSFLNTGELFF
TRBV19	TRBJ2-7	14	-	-	TGTGCCAGTAGTACTTTAGACACCTCATACGAGCAGTACTTC	CASSTLDTSYEQYF
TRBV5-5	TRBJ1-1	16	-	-	TGTGCCAGCAGCTTGCGGCGTGAGACACATCCTATTGAAGCTTTCTTT	CASSLRRETHPIEAFF
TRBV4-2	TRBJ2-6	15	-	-	TGTGCCAGCAGCCTCACAGTCTCTGGGGCCAACGTCCTGACTTTC	CASSLTVSGANVLTF
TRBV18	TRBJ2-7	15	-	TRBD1	TGTGCCAGCTCACCCGCCGGGACAGGGGGTTTAGGGCAGTACTTC	CASSPAGTGGLGQYF
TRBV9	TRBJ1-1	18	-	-	TGTGCCAGCAGCGTAGCTCCCCTTGGCATTAGCAGGGGCACTGAAGCTTTCTTT	CASSVAPLGISRGTEAFF
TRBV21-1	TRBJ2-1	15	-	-	TGTGCCAGCAGCAAAAACGGCAGGGGCTGGGATGAGCAGTTCTTC	CASSKNGRGWDEQFF
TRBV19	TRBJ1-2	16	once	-	TGTGCCAGTAGTATAGGGACGACAGGTCGCCTCTATGGCTACACCTTC	CASSIGTTGRLYGYTF
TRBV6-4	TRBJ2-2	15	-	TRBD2	TGTGCCAGCAGTGAAAGGGCGGGAGCCACCGGGGAGCTGTTTTTT	CASSERAGATGELFF
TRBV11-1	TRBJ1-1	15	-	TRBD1	TGTGCCAGCAGCTTATACCAGGGACAGGGGTTTGAAGCTTTCTTT	CASSLYQGQGFEAFF
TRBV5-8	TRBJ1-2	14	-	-	TGTGCCAGCAGCTTGGGGGTGGCGGTCTATGGCTACACCTTC	CASSLGVAVYGYTF
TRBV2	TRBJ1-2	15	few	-	TGTGCCAGCAGAAGACGGCGGGACGGGGACTATGGCTACACCTTC	CASRRRRDGDYGYTF
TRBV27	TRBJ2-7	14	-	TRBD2	TGTGCCAGCAGCAAGCGGGAGTCGCGGAGGGAGCAGTACTTC	CASSKRESRREQYF
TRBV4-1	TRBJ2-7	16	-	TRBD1	TGCGCCAGCAGCCATATACCGGGACAGGGCTCCTACGAGCAGTACTTC	CASSHIPGQGSYEQYF
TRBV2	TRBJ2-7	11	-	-	TGTGCCAGCCGACAGGCCTACGAGCAGTACTTC	CASRQAYEQYF
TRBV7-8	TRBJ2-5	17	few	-	TGTGCCAGCAGCTTAAAGCCCCGGACTGCTCCGTGGGGGACCCAGTACTTC	CASSLKPRTAPWGTQYF
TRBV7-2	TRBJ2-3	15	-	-	TGTGCCAGCAGCGCAGGGGAAACCCGCACAGATACGCAGTATTTT	CASSAGETRTDTQYF
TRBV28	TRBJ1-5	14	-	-	TGTGCCAGCATGTTGGGGTCCGGGGGGCAGCCCCAGCATTTT	CASMLGSGGQPQHF
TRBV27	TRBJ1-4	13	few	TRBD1	TGTGCCAGCACCGGACAGGGTGTTGAAAAACTGTTTTTT	CASTGQGVEKLFF
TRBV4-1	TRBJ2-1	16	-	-	TGCGCCAGCAGCCAAGGATTAAAGGCAGGAGCGGATGAGCAGTTCTTC	CASSQGLKAGADEQFF
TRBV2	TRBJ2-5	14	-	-	TGTGCCAGCAGTGACCCTAGAAGGCAAGAGACCCAGTACTTC	CASSDPRRQETQYF
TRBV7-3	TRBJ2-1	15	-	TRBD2	TGTGCCAGCAGCAACAATGCGGGGGCCTACAATGAGCAGTTCTTC	CASSNNAGAYNEQFF
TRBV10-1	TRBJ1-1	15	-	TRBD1	TGCGCCAGCAGTGAGTCCACGGCAGGGGGCACTGAAGCTTTCTTT	CASSESTAGGTEAFF
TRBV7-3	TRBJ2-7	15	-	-	TGTGCCAGCAGCTTATCTGCGGCCGTTCTCCACGAGCAGTACTTC	CASSLSAAVLHEQYF